Included here is one T cell receptor (beta chain) sequence, with context. The data stem from a study of blood T cell repertoires in COVID-19. The overall study: COVID-19 samples from acute and convalescent phases originated in the United States, Italy and Spain. T cells, B-cell-depleted T cells, or PBMCs provided the cDNA or gDNA that served as material.

Those designated as exposed participants met a COVID-19 case within 2 weeks before study entry. Per the study methods: By means of reference gene primer amplification, nucleated cell counts were estimated. TCRdb's table, derived via immunoSEQ multiplex PCR, lists solely in-frame clones and lacks some. The V and J calls and clone size come from that table; D and trimming were worked out from the DNA. The table includes some 270,000 clones, around 90% detected once. The TCR sequence derives from a woman aged 40 to 49 who had been exposed to COVID-19. The sequenced sample consisted of PBMCs or T cells enriched from blood (not recorded which).

The CDR3 is CAWIYGVSTEAFF. CDR3 nucleotide sequence: TGTGCCTGGATCTACGGGGTAAGCACTGAAGCTTTCTTT. The genes are TRBV30 and TRBJ1-1; D gene uncertain. The CDR3 is 13 residues long. V was trimmed by 4 bases and J by 4 bases, leaving 13 bases between them. Germline assignment: CDR1 GTSNPN and CDR2 SVGIG (reference sequence).